This TCR beta chain came from a study of shared clonotypes between healthy human individuals. With 6 bases clipped from V and 4 bases from J, the junction kept 6 bases outside the gene matches. Looked up from germline, CDR1 is LNHDA and CDR2 is SQIVND (reference sequence). There are 14 residues in the CDR3. As handled by the study authors: Junction-only sequences without quality scores came from ImmunoSEQ, so filtering differed. Assay used: immunoSEQ multiplex PCR; TCRdb lists only in-frame clones, some missing. That table supplies the V and J calls and clone size; D and trimming were determined from the DNA. The sample lists some 660,000 clones; less than 80% were seen once. As to this clone: Its target is unknown.

Whole-study findings and limits: Rarefaction showed that sequencing of sorted subsets was incomplete (despite large depth). Some naive CD4 clonotypes, roughly 4.8%, turned up in common across a handful of donors. Clonotypes not shared had lower generation probabilities than those common to all four donors.

This TCR came from a woman aged 25 to 39 in good health. The chain links TRBV19 to TRBJ1-2; TRBD1 agrees at 9 bases. The specimen was memory CD4+ T cells sorted from blood. Stated subset: CD45RA-negative fraction. DNA for the CDR3: TGTGCCAGTAGCTCGGGACAGGGAGCCTATGGCTACACCTTC. Residues: CASSSGQGAYGYTF.